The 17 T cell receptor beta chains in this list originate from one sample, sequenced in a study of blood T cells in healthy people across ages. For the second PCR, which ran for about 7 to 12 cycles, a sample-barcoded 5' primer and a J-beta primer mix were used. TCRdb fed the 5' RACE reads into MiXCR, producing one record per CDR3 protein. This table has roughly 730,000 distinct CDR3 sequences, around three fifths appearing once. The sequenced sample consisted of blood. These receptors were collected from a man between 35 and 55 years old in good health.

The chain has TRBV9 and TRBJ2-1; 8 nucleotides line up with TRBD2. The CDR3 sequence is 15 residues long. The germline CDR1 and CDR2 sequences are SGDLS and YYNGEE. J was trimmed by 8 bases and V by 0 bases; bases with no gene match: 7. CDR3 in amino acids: CASSVVATSVDEQFF. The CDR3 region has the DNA TGTGCCAGCAGCGTAGTCGCGACTAGCGTCGATGAGCAGTTCTTC.

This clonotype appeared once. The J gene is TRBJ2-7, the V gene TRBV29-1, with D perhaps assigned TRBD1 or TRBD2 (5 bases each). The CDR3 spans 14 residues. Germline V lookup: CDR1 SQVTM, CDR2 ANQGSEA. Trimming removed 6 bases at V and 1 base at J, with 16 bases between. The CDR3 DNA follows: TGCAGCGTAGGGACGGTCGAATCATCCTACGAGCAGTACTTC. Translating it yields CSVGTVESSYEQYF.

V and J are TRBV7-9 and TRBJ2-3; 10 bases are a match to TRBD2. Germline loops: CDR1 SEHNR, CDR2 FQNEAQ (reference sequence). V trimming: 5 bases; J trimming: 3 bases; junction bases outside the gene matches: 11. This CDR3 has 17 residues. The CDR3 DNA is TGTGCCAGCAGCCGCGAGCGGGGGGGCTCTAGTACAGATACGCAGTATTTT. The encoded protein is CASSRERGGSSTDTQYF.

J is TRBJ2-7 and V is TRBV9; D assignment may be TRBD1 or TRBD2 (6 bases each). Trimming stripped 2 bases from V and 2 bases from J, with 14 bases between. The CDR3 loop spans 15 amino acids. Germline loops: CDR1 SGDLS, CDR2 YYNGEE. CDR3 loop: CASSVSPGGPYEQYF. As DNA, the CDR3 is TGTGCCAGCAGCGTTTCTCCCGGGGGCCCCTACGAGCAGTACTTC.

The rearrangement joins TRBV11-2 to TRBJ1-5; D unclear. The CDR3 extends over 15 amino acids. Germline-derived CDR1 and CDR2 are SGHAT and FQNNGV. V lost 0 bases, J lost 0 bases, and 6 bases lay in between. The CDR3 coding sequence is TGTGCCAGCAGCTTAGAGGCATTTAGCAATCAGCCCCAGCATTTT. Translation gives CASSLEAFSNQPQHF. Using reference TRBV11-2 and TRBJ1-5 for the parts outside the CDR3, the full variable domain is EAGVAQSPRYKIIEKRQSVAFWCNPISGHATLYWYQQILGQGPKLLIQFQNNGVVDDSQLPKDRFSAERLKGVDSTLKIQPAKLEDSAVYLCASSLEAFSNQPQHFGDGTRLSIL.

CDR3 DNA: TGCAGTGCTAGAGGTCCTGGGGGGGCATCCAATGAGCAGTTCTTC. It is translated as CSARGPGGASNEQFF. V gene TRBV20-1 combines with J gene TRBJ2-1; tentative D call: TRBD2 (7 bases). Trimming left V 1 base short and J 6 bases short, with 16 bases between. CDR3 length equals 15 residues. Germline loops: CDR1 DFQATT, CDR2 SNEGSKA (reference sequence).

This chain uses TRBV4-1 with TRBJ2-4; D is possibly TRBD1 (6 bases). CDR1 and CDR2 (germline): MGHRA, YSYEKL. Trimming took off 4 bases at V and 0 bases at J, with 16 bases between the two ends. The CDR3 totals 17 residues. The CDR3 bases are TGCGCCAGCAGCCGGGACGGGACATCCCTAGCCAAAAACATTCAGTACTTC. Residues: CASSRDGTSLAKNIQYF.

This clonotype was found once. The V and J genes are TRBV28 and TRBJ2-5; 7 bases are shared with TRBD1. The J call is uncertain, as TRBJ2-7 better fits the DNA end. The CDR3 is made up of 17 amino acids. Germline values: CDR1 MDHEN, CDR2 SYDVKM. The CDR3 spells CASSPAPGDSFDYEQYF. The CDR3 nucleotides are TGTGCCAGCAGTCCAGCTCCAGGGGACAGCTTCGACTACGAGCAGTACTTC.

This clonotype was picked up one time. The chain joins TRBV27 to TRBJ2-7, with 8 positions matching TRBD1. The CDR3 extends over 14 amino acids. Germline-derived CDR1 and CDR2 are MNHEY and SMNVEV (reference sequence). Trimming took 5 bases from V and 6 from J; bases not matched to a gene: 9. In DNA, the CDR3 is TGTGCCAGCAGTCCTACTGACAGGGGCTTCGAGCAGTACTTC. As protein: CASSPTDRGFEQYF.

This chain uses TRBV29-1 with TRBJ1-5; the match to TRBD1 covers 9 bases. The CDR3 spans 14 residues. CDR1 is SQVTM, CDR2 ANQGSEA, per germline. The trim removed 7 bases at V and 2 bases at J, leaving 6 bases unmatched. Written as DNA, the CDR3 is TGCAGCGCGACTACAGGGGGCGGCAATCAGCCCCAGCATTTT. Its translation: CSATTGGGNQPQHF.

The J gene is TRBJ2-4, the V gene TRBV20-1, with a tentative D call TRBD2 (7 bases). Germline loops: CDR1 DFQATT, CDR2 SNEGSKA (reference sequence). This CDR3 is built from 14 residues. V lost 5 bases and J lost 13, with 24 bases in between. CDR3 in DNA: TGCAGTGCTGGATGGTGGGGGGGCGACAATGAGCAGTACTTC. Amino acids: CSAGWWGGDNEQYF.

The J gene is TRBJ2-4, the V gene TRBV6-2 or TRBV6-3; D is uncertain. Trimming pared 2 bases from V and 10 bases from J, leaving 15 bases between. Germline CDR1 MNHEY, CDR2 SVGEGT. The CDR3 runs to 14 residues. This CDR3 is CASSYEIIGGIQYF. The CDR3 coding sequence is TGTGCCAGCAGTTACGAAATTATCGGTGGAATTCAGTACTTC.

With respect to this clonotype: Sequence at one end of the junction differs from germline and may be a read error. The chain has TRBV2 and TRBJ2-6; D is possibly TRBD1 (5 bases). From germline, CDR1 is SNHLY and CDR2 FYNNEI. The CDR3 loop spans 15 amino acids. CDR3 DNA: TGTGCCAGCAGTGAACGATTCTCTGGGGCCAAGGTCCTGACTTTC. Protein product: CASSERFSGAKVLTF. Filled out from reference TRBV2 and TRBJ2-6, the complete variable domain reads EPEVTQTPSHQVTQMGQEVILRCVPISNHLYFYWYRQILGQKVEFLVSFYNNEISEKSEIFDDQFSVERPDGSNFTLKIRSTKLEDSAMYFCASSERFSGAKVLTFGAGSRLTVL.

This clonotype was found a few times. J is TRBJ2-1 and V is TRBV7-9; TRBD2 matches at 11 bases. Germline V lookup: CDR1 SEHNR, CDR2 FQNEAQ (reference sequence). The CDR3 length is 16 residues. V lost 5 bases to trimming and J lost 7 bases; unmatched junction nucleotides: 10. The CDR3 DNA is TGTGCCAGCAGCCCGAGGACTAGCGGGCTCGGGAATGAGCAGTTCTTC. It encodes CASSPRTSGLGNEQFF.

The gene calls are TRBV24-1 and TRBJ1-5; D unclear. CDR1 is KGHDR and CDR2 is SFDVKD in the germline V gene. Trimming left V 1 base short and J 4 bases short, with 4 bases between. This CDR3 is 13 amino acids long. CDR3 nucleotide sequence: TGTGCCACCAGTGATTTTGGGAATCAGCCCCAGCATTTT. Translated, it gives CATSDFGNQPQHF.

The CDR3 loop is CASSSLAGHGTYNEQFF. The DNA for the CDR3 is TGTGCCAGCAGCTCTTTAGCGGGACATGGCACCTACAATGAGCAGTTCTTC. The chain employs TRBV7-9 and TRBJ2-1; 8 bases line up with TRBD2. Germline trimming cut 4 bases from V and 2 bases from J; bases unmatched to any gene: 10. The CDR3 is 17 amino acids. Germline V gives CDR1 SEHNR, CDR2 FQNEAQ (reference sequence).

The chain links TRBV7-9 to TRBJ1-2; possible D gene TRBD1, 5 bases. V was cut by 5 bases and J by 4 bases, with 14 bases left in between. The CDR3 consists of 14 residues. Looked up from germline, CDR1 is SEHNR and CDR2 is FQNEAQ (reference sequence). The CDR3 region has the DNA TGTGCCAGCAGCCTCTCGGTCGGGGCCTATGGCTACACCTTC. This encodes CASSLSVGAYGYTF. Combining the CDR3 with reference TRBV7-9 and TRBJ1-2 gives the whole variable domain DTGVSQNPRHKITKRGQNVTFRCDPISEHNRLYWYRQTLGQGPEFLTYFQNEAQLEKSRLLSDRFSAERPKGSFSTLEIQRTEQGDSAMYLCASSLSVGAYGYTFGSGTRLTVV.